This passage covers 13 T cell receptor beta chains from one sample sequenced in a study of early T cells in non-severe SARS-CoV-2 infection. TCRdb re-called the 5' RACE reads with MiXCR, one entry per CDR3 protein. The table lists approximately 79,000 distinct CDR3 sequences, over 10% of them singletons. Sequenced material: whole blood. These receptors all come from an adult who was a healthcare worker with PCR-confirmed SARS-CoV-2 infection or an uninfected control (not recorded which).

The chain carries TRBV20-1 and TRBJ2-3; 12 bases match TRBD2. CDR3 length equals 12 residues. In germline, CDR1 is DFQATT, CDR2 SNEGSKA (reference sequence). Losses at the gene ends were 6 bases for V and 6 bases for J; bases not matched to a gene: 1. This CDR3 is CSALAGGDTQYF. In nucleotides, the CDR3 is TGCAGTGCGCTAGCGGGGGGGGATACGCAGTATTTT.

Only a few counts were recorded for this clonotype. The chain couples TRBV5-5 to TRBJ1-2, with TRBD1 matching over 8 bases. The V segment lost 3 bases and the J segment 4 bases; nucleotides outside the gene matches: 5. Germline V gene lookup returns CDR1 SGHKS and CDR2 YYEKEE (reference sequence). The CDR3 is made up of 14 amino acids. The CDR3 loop is CASSYGQGLYGYTF. DNA for the CDR3: TGTGCCAGCAGCTATGGACAGGGACTCTATGGCTACACCTTC.

This clonotype was counted at least ten times. The chain carries TRBV30 and TRBJ2-7; tentative D call: TRBD1 (6 bases). The CDR3 is 13 amino acids. The V end was cut by 6 bases, the J end by 0 bases, with 12 bases between. Germline V gives CDR1 GTSNPN, CDR2 SVGIG (reference sequence). CDR3 in DNA: TGTGCCTGCTCAGGGGTGAGCTCCTACGAGCAGTACTTC. Translation: CACSGVSSYEQYF.

CDR3 loop: CASHRGVLSGNTIYF. In DNA, the CDR3 is TGTGCCAGCCACAGGGGTGTCCTCTCTGGAAACACCATATATTTT. The rearrangement joins TRBV2 to TRBJ1-3; 7 bases fit TRBD1. CDR3 length: 15 amino acids. J gave up 0 bases and V 8 bases, and 7 bases lay outside the gene matches. The germline gives CDR1 SNHLY, CDR2 FYNNEI.

This clonotype came up many times. The rearrangement links TRBV7-8 to TRBJ1-1; D not resolved. The CDR3 runs to 16 residues. CDR1 and CDR2 (germline): SGHVS, FQNEAQ. The V and J ends lost 5 bases and 1 base respectively, with 17 bases between them. CDR3 loop: CASSQEGRVQNTEAFF. CDR3 nucleotides: TGTGCCAGCAGCCAAGAAGGTAGGGTCCAGAACACTGAAGCTTTCTTT.

The sample holds many counts of this clonotype. This chain links TRBV3-1 with TRBJ2-6, with TRBD1 as a possible D gene (5 bases). CDR1 and CDR2 from the germline V gene are LGHDT and YNNKEL (reference sequence). V was cut by 0 bases and J by 0 bases, with 18 bases left in between. CDR3 length: 20 residues. CDR3 sequence reads: CASSQDYPRAPISGANVLTF. CDR3 in DNA: TGTGCCAGCAGCCAAGATTACCCCAGGGCGCCTATCTCTGGGGCCAACGTCCTGACTTTC.

The chain carries TRBV5-1 and TRBJ2-7; D gene ambiguous. The V end was cut by 0 bases, the J end by 4 bases, with 11 bases between. Germline V gene lookup returns CDR1 SGHRS and CDR2 YFSETQ. CDR3 size: 14 residues. The CDR3, as DNA: TGCGCCAGCAGCTTGGACGCCAGGTATTACGAGCAGTACTTC. Amino acids: CASSLDARYYEQYF.

V usage is TRBV7-9 and J usage is TRBJ1-3; D not certain. Looked up from germline, CDR1 is SEHNR and CDR2 is FQNEAQ (reference sequence). V dropped 1 base and J dropped 0 bases, with 7 bases sitting between them. This CDR3 comprises 15 residues. CDR3 bases: TGTGCCAGCAGCTTAGACAGCTACTCTGGAAACACCATATATTTT. It codes for CASSLDSYSGNTIYF.

This clonotype came up a few times. The CDR3 nucleotides are TGTGCTAGTGGTTTGGTAGTGACAGGGGGCACTGAAGCTTTCTTT. The encoded protein is CASGLVVTGGTEAFF. J is TRBJ1-1 and V is TRBV12-5, with TRBD1 identical over 9 bases. J gave up 4 bases and V 0 bases, and 3 bases lay outside the gene matches. This CDR3 has 15 residues. Per the germline V gene, CDR1 is LGHNT and CDR2 is FRNRAP.

This sequence joins TRBV5-1 and TRBJ2-7; the D gene is possibly TRBD2 (6 bases). The CDR3 runs to 12 residues. Per germline, CDR1 SGHRS and CDR2 YFSETQ. Trimming left V 2 bases short and J 8 bases short, with 11 bases between. The CDR3 reads CASSFVGGQQYF. Here the CDR3 DNA reads TGCGCCAGCAGCTTTGTCGGGGGTCAGCAGTACTTC.

This clonotype was recorded a few times. The rearrangement uses TRBV5-1 and TRBJ1-1; 7 bases map to TRBD1. Per germline, CDR1 SGHRS and CDR2 YFSETQ. The CDR3 totals 13 residues. Germline trimming cut 0 bases from V and 5 bases from J; bases unmatched to any gene: 1. The DNA for the CDR3 is TGCGCCAGCAGCTTGGAGACAGGGACTGAAGCTTTCTTT. It codes for CASSLETGTEAFF.

This clonotype was detected ten times or more. The gene calls are TRBV14 and TRBJ1-1; D possibly corresponds to TRBD1 (6 bases). Per germline, CDR1 SGHDN and CDR2 FVKESK. Trimming shortened V by 4 bases and J by 7 bases, and 13 bases separated the two germline ends. CDR3 length equals 13 residues. Here the CDR3 reads CASSLILQGEAFF. DNA of the CDR3: TGTGCCAGCAGCCTCATATTACAGGGTGAAGCTTTCTTT.

CDR3 region: CASSEDRAGEQYF. CDR3 sequence (DNA): TGTGCCAGCAGCGAGGACAGGGCAGGAGAGCAGTACTTC. J is TRBJ2-7 and V is TRBV2, with TRBD1 matching 8 bases. V was pared by 6 bases and J by 7 bases, with 8 bases of the junction left unmatched. This CDR3 has 13 amino acids. Looked up from germline, CDR1 is SNHLY and CDR2 is FYNNEI. The whole variable domain, filled in from reference TRBV2 and TRBJ2-7, reads EPEVTQTPSHQVTQMGQEVILRCVPISNHLYFYWYRQILGQKVEFLVSFYNNEISEKSEIFDDQFSVERPDGSNFTLKIRSTKLEDSAMYFCASSEDRAGEQYFGPGTRLTVT.